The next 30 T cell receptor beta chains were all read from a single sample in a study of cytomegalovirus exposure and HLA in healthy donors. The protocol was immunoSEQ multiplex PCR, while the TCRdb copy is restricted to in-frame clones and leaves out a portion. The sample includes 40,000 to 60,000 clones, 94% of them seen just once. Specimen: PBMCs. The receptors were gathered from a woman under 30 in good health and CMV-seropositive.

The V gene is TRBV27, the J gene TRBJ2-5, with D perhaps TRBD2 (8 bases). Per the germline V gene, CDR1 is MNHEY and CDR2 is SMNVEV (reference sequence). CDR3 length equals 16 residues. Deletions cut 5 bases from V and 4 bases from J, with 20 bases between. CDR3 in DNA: TGTGCCAGCAGTAACCTAGCGGGCCCAGGGGGAGAGACCCAGTACTTC. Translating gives CASSNLAGPGGETQYF.

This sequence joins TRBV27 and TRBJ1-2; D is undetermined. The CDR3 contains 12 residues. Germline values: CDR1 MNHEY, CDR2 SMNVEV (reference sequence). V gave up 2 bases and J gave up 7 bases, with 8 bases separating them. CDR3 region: CASSLNIPGYTF. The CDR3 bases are TGTGCCAGCAGTTTAAATATCCCTGGCTACACCTTC.

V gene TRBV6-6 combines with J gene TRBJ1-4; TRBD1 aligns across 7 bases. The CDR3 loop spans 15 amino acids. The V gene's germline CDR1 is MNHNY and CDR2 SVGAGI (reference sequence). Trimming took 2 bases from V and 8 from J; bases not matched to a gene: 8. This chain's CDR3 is CASSYPPDRLEKLFF. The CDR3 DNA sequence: TGTGCCAGCAGTTACCCCCCGGACAGGCTGGAAAAACTGTTTTTT.

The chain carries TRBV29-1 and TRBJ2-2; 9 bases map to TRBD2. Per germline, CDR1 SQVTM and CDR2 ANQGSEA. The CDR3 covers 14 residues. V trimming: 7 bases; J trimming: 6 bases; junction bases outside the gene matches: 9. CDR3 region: CSGGLGGRAGELFF. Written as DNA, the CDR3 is TGCAGCGGAGGACTAGGCGGGAGGGCCGGGGAGCTGTTTTTT.

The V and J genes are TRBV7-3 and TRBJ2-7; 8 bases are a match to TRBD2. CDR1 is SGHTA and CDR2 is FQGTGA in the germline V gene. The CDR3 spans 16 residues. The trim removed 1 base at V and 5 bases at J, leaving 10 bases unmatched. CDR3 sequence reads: CASSLNSGGLGNEQYF. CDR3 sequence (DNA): TGTGCCAGCAGCTTAAATTCTGGGGGACTAGGGAACGAGCAGTACTTC.

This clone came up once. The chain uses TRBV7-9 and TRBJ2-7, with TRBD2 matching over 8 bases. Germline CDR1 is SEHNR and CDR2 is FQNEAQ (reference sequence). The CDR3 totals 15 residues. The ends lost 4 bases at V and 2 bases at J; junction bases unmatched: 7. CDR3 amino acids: CASSSTSGAAYEQYF. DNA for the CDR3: TGTGCCAGCAGCTCTACTAGCGGAGCTGCCTACGAGCAGTACTTC. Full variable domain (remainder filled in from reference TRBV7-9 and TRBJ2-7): DTGVSQNPRHKITKRGQNVTFRCDPISEHNRLYWYRQTLGQGPEFLTYFQNEAQLEKSRLLSDRFSAERPKGSFSTLEIQRTEQGDSAMYLCASSSTSGAAYEQYFGPGTRLTVT.

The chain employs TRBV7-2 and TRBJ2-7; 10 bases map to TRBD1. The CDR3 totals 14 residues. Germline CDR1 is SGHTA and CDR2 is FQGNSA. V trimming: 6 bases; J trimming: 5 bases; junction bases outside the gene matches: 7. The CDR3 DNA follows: TGTGCCAGCAGAATAGGGACAGGGGTCGACGAGCAGTACTTC. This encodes CASRIGTGVDEQYF.

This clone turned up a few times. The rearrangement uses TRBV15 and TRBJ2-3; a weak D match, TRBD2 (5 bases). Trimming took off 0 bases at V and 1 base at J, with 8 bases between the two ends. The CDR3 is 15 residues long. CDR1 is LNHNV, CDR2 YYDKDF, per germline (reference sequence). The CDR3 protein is CATSREVGGTDTQYF. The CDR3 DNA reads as TGTGCCACCAGCAGAGAGGTCGGGGGCACAGATACGCAGTATTTT.

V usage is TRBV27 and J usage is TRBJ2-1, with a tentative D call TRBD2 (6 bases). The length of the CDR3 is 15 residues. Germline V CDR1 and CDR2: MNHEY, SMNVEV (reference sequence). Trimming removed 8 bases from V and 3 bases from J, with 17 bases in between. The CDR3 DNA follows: TGTGCCAGCCTTACTAGCCAACGTAACTACAATGAGCAGTTCTTC. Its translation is CASLTSQRNYNEQFF.

The CDR3 sequence is CASSKGALPPLHF. Written as DNA, the CDR3 is TGTGCCAGTAGTAAAGGGGCCCTTCCACCCCTCCACTTT. The chain recombines TRBV19 with TRBJ1-6, with D possibly being TRBD1 (5 bases). The CDR3 spans 13 residues. Germline-derived CDR1 and CDR2 are LNHDA and SQIVND (reference sequence). The germline V and J ends were trimmed by 4 bases and 11 bases, with 12 bases remaining between them. The variable domain in full, completed from reference TRBV19 and TRBJ1-6, reads DGGITQSPKYLFRKEGQNVTLSCEQNLNHDAMYWYRQDPGQGLRLIYYSQIVNDFQKGDIAEGYSVSREKKESFPLTVTSAQKNPTAFYLCASSKGALPPLHFGNGTRLTVT.

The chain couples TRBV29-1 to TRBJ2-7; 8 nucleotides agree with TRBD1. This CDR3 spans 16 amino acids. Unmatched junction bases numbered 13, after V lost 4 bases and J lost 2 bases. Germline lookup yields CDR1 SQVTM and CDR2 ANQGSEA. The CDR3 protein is CSVGPTGTGTAYEQYF. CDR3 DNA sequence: TGCAGCGTTGGGCCCACCGGGACAGGAACTGCCTACGAGCAGTACTTC.

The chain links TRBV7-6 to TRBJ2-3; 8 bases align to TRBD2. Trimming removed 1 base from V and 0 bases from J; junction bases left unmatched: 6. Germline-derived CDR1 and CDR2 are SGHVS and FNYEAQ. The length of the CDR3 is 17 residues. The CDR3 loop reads CASSLGGAGASTDTQYF. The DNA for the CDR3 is TGTGCCAGCAGCTTAGGTGGAGCGGGAGCTAGCACAGATACGCAGTATTTT.

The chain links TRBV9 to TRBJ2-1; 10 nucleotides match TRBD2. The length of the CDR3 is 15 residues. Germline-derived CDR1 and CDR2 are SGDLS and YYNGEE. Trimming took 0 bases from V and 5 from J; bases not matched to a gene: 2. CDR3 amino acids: CASSVAGLADNEQFF. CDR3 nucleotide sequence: TGTGCCAGCAGCGTAGCTGGACTAGCGGACAATGAGCAGTTCTTC.

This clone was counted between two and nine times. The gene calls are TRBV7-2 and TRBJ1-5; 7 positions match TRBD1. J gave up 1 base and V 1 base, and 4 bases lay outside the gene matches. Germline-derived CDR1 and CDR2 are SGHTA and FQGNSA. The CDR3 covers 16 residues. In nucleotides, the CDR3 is TGTGCCAGCAGCTTAGGGGGGACAGTGAGCAATCAGCCCCAGCATTTT. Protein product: CASSLGGTVSNQPQHF.

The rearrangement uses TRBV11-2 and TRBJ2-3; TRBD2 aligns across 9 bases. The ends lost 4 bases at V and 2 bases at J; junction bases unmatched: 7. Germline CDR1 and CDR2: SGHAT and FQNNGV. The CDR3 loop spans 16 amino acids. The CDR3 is CASSSLAGTITDTQYF. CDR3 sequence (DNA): TGTGCCAGCAGCTCTCTAGCGGGGACGATCACAGATACGCAGTATTTT.

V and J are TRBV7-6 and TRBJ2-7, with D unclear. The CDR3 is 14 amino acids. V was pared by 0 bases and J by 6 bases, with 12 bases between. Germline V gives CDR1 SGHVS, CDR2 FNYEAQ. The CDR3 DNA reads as TGTGCCAGCAGCTTAGCGGCTAGTCTAGGCGAGCAGTACTTC. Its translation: CASSLAASLGEQYF.

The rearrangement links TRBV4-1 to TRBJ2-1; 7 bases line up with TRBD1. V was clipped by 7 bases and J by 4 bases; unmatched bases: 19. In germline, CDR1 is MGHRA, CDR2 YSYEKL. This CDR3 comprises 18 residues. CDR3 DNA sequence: TGCGCCAGCACCCCCAGACAGGGAGAATACCGAGTTTACAATGAGCAGTTCTTC. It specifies CASTPRQGEYRVYNEQFF.

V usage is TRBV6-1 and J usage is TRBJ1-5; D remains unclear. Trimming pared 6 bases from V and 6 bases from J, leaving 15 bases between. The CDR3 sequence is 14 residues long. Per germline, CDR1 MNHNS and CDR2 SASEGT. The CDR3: CASSGSPGGQPQHF. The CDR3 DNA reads TGTGCCAGCAGCGGCAGCCCGGGAGGTCAGCCCCAGCATTTT.

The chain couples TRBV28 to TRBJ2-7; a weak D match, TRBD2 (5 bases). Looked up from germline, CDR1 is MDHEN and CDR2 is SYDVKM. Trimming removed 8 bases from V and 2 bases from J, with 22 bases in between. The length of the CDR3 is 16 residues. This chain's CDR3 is CASGGQLLEFTYEQYF. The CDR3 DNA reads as TGTGCCAGCGGAGGCCAGCTTTTGGAGTTCACCTACGAGCAGTACTTC. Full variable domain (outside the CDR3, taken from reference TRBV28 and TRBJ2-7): DVKVTQSSRYLVKRTGEKVFLECVQDMDHENMFWYRQDPGLGLRLIYFSYDVKMKEKGDIPEGYSVSREKKERFSLILESASTNQTSMYLCASGGQLLEFTYEQYFGPGTRLTVT.

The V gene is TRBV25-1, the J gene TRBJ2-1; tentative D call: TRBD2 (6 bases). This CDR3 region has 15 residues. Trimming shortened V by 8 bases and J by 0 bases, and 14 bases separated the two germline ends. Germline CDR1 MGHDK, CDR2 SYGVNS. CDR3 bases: TGTGCCAGCTTCGGGCGGGGAAGCTCCTACAATGAGCAGTTCTTC. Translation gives CASFGRGSSYNEQFF.

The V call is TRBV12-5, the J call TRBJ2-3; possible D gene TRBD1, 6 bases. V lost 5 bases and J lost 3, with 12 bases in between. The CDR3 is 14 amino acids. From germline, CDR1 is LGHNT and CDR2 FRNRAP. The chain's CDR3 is CASGPQGRTDTQYF. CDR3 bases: TGTGCTAGTGGTCCTCAGGGGCGTACAGATACGCAGTATTTT.

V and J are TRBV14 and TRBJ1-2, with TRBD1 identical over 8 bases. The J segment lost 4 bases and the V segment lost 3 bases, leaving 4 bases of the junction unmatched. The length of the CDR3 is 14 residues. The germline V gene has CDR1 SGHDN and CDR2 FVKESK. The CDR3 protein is CASSHKQGGYGYTF. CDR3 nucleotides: TGTGCCAGCAGCCACAAACAGGGGGGCTATGGCTACACCTTC. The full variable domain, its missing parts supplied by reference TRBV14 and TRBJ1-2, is EAGVTQFPSHSVIEKGQTVTLRCDPISGHDNLYWYRRVMGKEIKFLLHFVKESKQDESGMPNNRFLAERTGGTYSTLKVQPAELEDSGVYFCASSHKQGGYGYTFGSGTRLTVV.

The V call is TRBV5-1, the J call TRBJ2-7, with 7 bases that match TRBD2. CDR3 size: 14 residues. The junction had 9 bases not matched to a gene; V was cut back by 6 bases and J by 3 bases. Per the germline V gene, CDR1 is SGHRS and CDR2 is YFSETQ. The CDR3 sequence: CASTPGLADYEQYF. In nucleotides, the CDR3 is TGCGCCAGCACGCCAGGGCTAGCGGACTACGAGCAGTACTTC.

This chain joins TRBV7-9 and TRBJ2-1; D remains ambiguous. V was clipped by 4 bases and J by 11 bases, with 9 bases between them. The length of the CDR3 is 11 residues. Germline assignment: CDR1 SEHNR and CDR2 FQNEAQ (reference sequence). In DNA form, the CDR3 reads TGTGCCAGCAGCTCTTTAGAAAAGCAGTTCTTC. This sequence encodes CASSSLEKQFF.

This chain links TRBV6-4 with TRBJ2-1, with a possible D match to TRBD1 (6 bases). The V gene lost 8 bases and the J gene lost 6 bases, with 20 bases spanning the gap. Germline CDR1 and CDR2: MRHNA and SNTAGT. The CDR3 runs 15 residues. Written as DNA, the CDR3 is TGTGCCAGCGCCCAACAGGGTTTTATGGGCAATGAGCAGTTCTTC. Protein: CASAQQGFMGNEQFF.

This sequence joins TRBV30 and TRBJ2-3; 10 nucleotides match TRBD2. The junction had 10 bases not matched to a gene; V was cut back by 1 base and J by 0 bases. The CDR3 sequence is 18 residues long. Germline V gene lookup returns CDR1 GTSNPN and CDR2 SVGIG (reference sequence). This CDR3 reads CAWSAASGRASSTDTQYF. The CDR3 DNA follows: TGTGCCTGGAGTGCCGCAAGCGGGAGGGCCTCTAGCACAGATACGCAGTATTTT.

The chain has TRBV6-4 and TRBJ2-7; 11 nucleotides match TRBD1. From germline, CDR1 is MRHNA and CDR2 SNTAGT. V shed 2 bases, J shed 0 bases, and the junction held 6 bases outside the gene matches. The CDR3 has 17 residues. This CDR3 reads CASSDGDRGRSSYEQYF. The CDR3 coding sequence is TGTGCCAGCAGTGACGGGGACAGGGGGAGGAGCTCCTACGAGCAGTACTTC.

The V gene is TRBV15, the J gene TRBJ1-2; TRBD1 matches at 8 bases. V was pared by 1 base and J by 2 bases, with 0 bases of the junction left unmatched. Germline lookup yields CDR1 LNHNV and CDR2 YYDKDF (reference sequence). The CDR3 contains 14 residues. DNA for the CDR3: TGTGCCACCAGCAGAGGGACAGGGAACTATGGCTACACCTTC. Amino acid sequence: CATSRGTGNYGYTF.

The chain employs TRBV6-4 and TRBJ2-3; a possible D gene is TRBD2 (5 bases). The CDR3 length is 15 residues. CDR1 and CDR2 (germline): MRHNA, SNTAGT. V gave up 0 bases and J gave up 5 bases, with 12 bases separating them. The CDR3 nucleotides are TGTGCCAGCAGTGACTCCCCGGGAAATGTAGATACGCAGTATTTT. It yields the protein CASSDSPGNVDTQYF.

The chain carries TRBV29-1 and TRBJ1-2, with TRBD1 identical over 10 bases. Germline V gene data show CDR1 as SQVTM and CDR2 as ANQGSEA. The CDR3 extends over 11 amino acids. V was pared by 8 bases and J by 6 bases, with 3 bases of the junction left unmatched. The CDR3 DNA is TGCAGCAGCGGACAGGGGGATGGCTACACCTTC. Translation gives CSSGQGDGYTF. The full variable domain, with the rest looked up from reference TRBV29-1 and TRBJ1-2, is SAVISQKPSRDICQRGTSLTIQCQVDSQVTMMFWYRQQPGQSLTLIATANQGSEATYESGFVIDKFPISRPNLTFSTLTVSNMSPEDSSIYLCSSGQGDGYTFGSGTRLTVV.